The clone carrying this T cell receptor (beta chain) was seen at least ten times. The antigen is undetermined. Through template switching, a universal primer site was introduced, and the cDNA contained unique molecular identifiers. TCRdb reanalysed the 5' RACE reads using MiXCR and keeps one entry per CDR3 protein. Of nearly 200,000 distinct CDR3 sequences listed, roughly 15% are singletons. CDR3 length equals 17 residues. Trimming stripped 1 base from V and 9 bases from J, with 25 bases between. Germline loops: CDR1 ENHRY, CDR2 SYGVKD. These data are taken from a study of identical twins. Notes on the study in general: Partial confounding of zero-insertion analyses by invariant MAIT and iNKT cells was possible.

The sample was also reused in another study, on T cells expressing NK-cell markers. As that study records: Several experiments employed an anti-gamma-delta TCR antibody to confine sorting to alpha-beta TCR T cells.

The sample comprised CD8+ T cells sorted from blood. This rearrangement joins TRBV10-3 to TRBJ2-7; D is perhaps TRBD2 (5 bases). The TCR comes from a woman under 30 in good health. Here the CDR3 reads CAISEWLSDARAYRQYF. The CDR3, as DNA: TGTGCCATCAGTGAGTGGTTAAGCGACGCGCGGGCCTATCGGCAGTACTTC.